This TCR beta chain was retrieved from a study of blood T cell repertoires in COVID-19. Across the study: PBMCs, B-cell-depleted T cells, or T cells were the source of the cDNA or gDNA that made up the material.

In the source study's methods: Scientists estimated how many nucleated cells there were by amplifying reference gene primers. Profiling relied on immunoSEQ multiplex PCR, and the TCRdb table lists in-frame clones only, not all of them. The V and J calls and the clone size are those of that table, but D and trimming were determined from the DNA. Among some 430,000 clones listed, about nine tenths were seen once. Germline values: CDR1 ENHRY, CDR2 SYGVKD. V gave up 7 bases and J gave up 2 bases; unmatched junction bases: 10. The CDR3 consists of 15 residues. For recovered donors of Cohort 3, there were two negative PCRs, clearance, or symptom resolution.

The clonotype was recovered from a man aged 18-30 years who had recovered from COVID-19. The sample was PBMCs or T cells enriched from blood (not recorded which). This sequence joins TRBV10-3 and TRBJ1-1, with 7 bases lining up with TRBD1. The CDR3 coding sequence is TGTGCCATCACCAGCGAACAGGGGAGAAACACTGAAGCTTTCTTT. Amino acid sequence: CAITSEQGRNTEAFF.